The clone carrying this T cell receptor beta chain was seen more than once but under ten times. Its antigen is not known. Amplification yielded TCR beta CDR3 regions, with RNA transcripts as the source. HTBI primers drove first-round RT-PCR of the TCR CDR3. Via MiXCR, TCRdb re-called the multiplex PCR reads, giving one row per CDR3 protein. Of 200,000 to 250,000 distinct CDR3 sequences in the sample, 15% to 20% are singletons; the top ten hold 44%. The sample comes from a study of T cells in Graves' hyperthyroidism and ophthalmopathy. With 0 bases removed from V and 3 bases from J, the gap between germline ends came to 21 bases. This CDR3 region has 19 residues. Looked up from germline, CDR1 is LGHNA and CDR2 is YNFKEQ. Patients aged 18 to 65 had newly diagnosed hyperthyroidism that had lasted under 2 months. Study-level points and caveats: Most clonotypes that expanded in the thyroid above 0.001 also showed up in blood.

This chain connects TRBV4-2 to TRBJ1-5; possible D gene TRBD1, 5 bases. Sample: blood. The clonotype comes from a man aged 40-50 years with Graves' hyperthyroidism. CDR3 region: CASSQDDMGGEGNNQPQHF. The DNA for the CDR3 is TGTGCCAGCAGCCAAGATGATATGGGGGGTGAGGGGAACAATCAGCCCCAGCATTTT.